This T cell receptor beta chain was identified in a study of blood T cell repertoires in COVID-19. J lost 4 bases, V lost 1 base, and 7 bases had no gene match. CDR3 length: 16 residues. Germline CDR1 reads MGHRA; CDR2 reads YSYEKL. Repertoires were generated with immunoSEQ multiplex PCR, while TCRdb's copy carries only in-frame clones and drops some. The sample yields 60,000 to 65,000 clones, 70% to 80% seen once. This clone was seen a single time. This chain connects TRBV4-1 to TRBJ2-1; 7 positions agree with TRBD2. The TCR comes from an elderly woman with acute or convalescent COVID-19. Sequencing used peripheral blood. CDR3 sequence reads: CASSQGRGGRYNEQFF. The CDR3 nucleotides read TGCGCCAGCAGCCAAGGCAGAGGCGGGAGATACAATGAGCAGTTCTTC.